Listed below are T cell receptor beta chains from one sample, sequenced in a study of blood T cell repertoires in COVID-19. Only in-frame clones appear in the TCRdb table, and some are missing; sequencing was by immunoSEQ multiplex PCR. The table lists about 91,000 clones, 75% to 85% of them singletons. Sequencing was carried out using peripheral blood. The receptors stem from a woman of 80 years or more with acute or convalescent COVID-19. Both conserved end residues are part of each CDR3. The D gene is left open where the match is weak. Not every row has a clone size; where given, it reads once, few, many or a size class.

j_call d_call v_call clone_size cdr3_aa cdr3_nt
TRBJ1-5 NA TRBV28 NA CASSLPRISTGSDQPQHF TGTGCCAGCAGTTTGCCCCGGATCTCGACGGGGAGCGATCAGCCCCAGCATTTT
TRBJ1-2 NA TRBV6-2/TRBV6-3 NA CASSSDRAYGYTF TGTGCCAGCAGTTCCGACAGAGCTTATGGCTACACCTTC
TRBJ2-7 NA TRBV14 NA CASSQAVQGIGEQYF TGTGCCAGCAGCCAAGCGGTTCAGGGTATAGGCGAGCAGTACTTC
TRBJ1-6 NA TRBV2 NA CASSDQGFNSPLHF TGTGCCAGCAGTGATCAGGGGTTTAATTCACCCCTCCACTTT
TRBJ1-2 NA TRBV2 once CASTFIGVYGYTF TGTGCCAGCACCTTCATCGGGGTATATGGCTACACCTTC
TRBJ1-2 NA TRBV29-1 NA CSVEGGGYTF TGCAGCGTTGAGGGGGGTGGCTACACCTTC
TRBJ2-1 NA TRBV30 NA CAWDGPYNEQFF TGTGCCTGGGATGGGCCGTACAATGAGCAGTTCTTC
TRBJ2-3 TRBD2 TRBV6-5 NA CASTDGGRAIDTQYF TGTGCCAGCACCGACGGCGGGAGGGCTATAGATACGCAGTATTTT
TRBJ2-1 TRBD1 TRBV5-1 NA CASSLGQGGSEQFF TGCGCCAGCAGCTTGGGACAGGGTGGGTCTGAGCAGTTCTTC
TRBJ1-1 NA TRBV14 NA CASRNFRDFGTEAFF TGTGCCAGCCGGAACTTCCGGGACTTCGGCACTGAAGCTTTCTTT
TRBJ2-7 NA TRBV7-8 few CASSLVLMGQSYEQYF TGTGCCAGCAGCTTAGTCCTAATGGGACAATCCTACGAGCAGTACTTC
TRBJ1-2 NA TRBV7-9 few CASSLLEVNYGYTF TGTGCCAGCAGCTTATTGGAGGTTAACTATGGCTACACCTTC
TRBJ1-4 NA TRBV4-3 NA CASSQGGGNEKLFF TGCGCCAGCAGCCAAGGCGGGGGGAATGAAAAACTGTTTTTT
TRBJ2-2 NA TRBV10-2 NA CASSDKGAGTGELFF TGCGCCAGCAGTGATAAGGGAGCGGGCACCGGGGAGCTGTTTTTT
TRBJ1-5 TRBD1 TRBV9 NA CASSPRTGDQPQHF TGTGCCAGCAGCCCCCGGACAGGGGACCAGCCCCAGCATTTT
TRBJ2-1 TRBD1 TRBV7-8 NA CASSREILRSYRGNEQFF TGTGCCAGCAGCCGAGAGATCCTTAGAAGCTACAGGGGGAATGAGCAGTTCTTC
TRBJ2-7 TRBD2 TRBV7-8 NA CASSPGLAGSYEQYF TGTGCCAGCAGCCCCGGACTAGCGGGGTCCTACGAGCAGTACTTC
TRBJ2-3 TRBD2 TRBV19 NA CASSDPTSGRPHTQYF TGTGCCAGTAGCGACCCTACTAGCGGGAGGCCCCATACGCAGTATTTT
TRBJ1-2 TRBD1 TRBV12-3/TRBV12-4 NA CASRSGQDGGYTF TGTGCCAGCAGGTCGGGACAGGACGGTGGCTACACCTTC
TRBJ1-2 NA TRBV10-3 NA CAISGEGASYTF TGTGCCATCAGTGGGGAGGGTGCAAGCTACACCTTC
TRBJ1-2 NA TRBV6-1 NA CASSDCPGCGYTF TGTGCCAGCAGTGATTGTCCAGGCTGTGGCTACACCTTC
TRBJ2-1 NA TRBV7-2 few CASSPSRDNEQFF TGTGCCAGCAGTCCGAGCAGGGACAATGAGCAGTTCTTC
TRBJ1-1 TRBD1 TRBV5-1 NA CASSPGTGGTEAFF TGCGCCAGCAGCCCAGGGACAGGGGGGACTGAAGCTTTCTTT
TRBJ2-7 TRBD1 TRBV7-2 NA CASSADRVSYEQYF TGTGCCAGCAGCGCCGACAGGGTTTCCTACGAGCAGTACTTC
TRBJ2-1 TRBD2 TRBV9 NA CASSAGFKAGEAYNEQFF TGTGCCAGCAGCGCAGGCTTTAAGGCGGGGGAGGCCTACAATGAGCAGTTCTTC
TRBJ2-3 TRBD1 TRBV13 NA CASSAATGVGTDTQYF TGTGCCAGCAGCGCTGCGACAGGGGTCGGAACAGATACGCAGTATTTT
TRBJ2-7 TRBD2 TRBV10-3 few CAVRLAGEDEQYF TGTGCCGTCCGACTAGCGGGAGAGGACGAGCAGTACTTC
TRBJ2-7 NA TRBV2 NA CASSEEGGGAYEQYF TGTGCCAGCAGTGAAGAGGGGGGAGGGGCCTACGAGCAGTACTTC
TRBJ2-2 TRBD2 TRBV27 NA CASSLPAPFNEGGRYTGELFF TGTGCCAGCAGTTTACCCGCCCCCTTTAACGAGGGAGGGCGGTACACCGGGGAGCTGTTTTTT
TRBJ1-2 NA TRBV14 NA CASSPTGRGYTF TGTGCCAGCAGCCCAACAGGACGAGGCTACACCTTC